The clone carrying this T cell receptor (beta chain) was seen ten or more times. The CDR3 spans 13 residues. Germline V gene data show CDR1 as MRHNA and CDR2 as SNTAGT. V lost 7 bases to trimming and J lost 1 base, with 9 bases between them. This sample is drawn from a study of identical twins. Every sampled donor was Caucasian and healthy. TCRdb processed the 5' RACE reads anew with MiXCR; each CDR3 protein has one entry. This sample has approximately 700,000 distinct CDR3 sequences; 6% to 6.5% occur once, and the top ten carry roughly 2%. The sequence derives from a man aged 18 to 30 in good health. Sequenced: naive T cells sorted from blood. This chain joins TRBV6-4 and TRBJ2-3; tentative D call: TRBD2 (6 bases). The CDR3 sequence: CASMASGTDTQYF. The CDR3 DNA is TGTGCCAGCATGGCTAGCGGCACAGATACGCAGTATTTT.